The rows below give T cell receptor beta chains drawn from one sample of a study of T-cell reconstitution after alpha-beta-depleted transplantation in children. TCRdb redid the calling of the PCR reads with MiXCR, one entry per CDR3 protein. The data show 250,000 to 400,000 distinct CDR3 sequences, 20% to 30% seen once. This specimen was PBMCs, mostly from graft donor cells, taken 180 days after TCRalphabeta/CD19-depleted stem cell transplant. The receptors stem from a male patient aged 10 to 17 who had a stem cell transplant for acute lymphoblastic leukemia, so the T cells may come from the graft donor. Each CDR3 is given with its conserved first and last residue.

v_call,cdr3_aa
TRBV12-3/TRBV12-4,CASSLGGYYGYTF
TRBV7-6,CASSLDSQGAVNTEAFF
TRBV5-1,CASSPRGGALGPVNTEAFF
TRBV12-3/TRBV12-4,CASSPARGRAWAGETQYF
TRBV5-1,CASSGRGQGGDNEQFF
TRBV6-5,CASSYSRWLATTEAFF
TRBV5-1,CASSRRGGNYGYTF
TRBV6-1,CASSRALLGQLHEQYF
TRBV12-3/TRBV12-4,CASFLGTYNQPQHF
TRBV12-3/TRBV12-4,CASSSSGTPFYNEQFF
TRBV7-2,CASSLAATGNTEAFF
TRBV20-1,CSAMRQINYGYTF
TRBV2,CASTLDRPYSNQPQHF
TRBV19,CASNWGGPEAFF
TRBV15,CATSDGRGPDEQYF
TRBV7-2,CASSLGNRAPNTEAFF
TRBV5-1,CASSLIKNTGELFF
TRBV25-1,CASSGHRGRRETQYF
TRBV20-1,CSARAPRSNQPQHF
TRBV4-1,CASSQAAPSGGPSYEQYF
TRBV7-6,CASRSIGGPTLNREQFF
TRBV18,CASSPIRGRTDTQYF
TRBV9,CASSTGLAGEEYF
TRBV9,CASGGSSYEQYF
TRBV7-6,CASSSGPASGELFF
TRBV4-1,CASSHGQSYEQYF
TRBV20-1,CSARDPLGLAYNEQFF
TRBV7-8,CASSSRWGSYEQYF
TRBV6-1,CVAGGASGSSTDTQYF
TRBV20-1,CSARYRANEQYF
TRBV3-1,CASCLRAGTSLHYRYEQYF
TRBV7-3,CASSRRGYTEAFF
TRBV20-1,CSARAEAGELFF
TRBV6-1,CASSQGSKNIQYF
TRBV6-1,CASRPREGPRDTQYF
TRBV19,CASRVTSVINEQFF
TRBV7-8,CASSLGLAGGTTNSYNEQFF
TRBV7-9,CASSLEGIGNIQYF
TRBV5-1,CASSPRQGFYEQYF
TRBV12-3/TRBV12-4,CASRYRVNYGYTF
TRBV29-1,CSVDGLRDSPYEQYF
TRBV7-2,CASSLGTSGRGETQYF
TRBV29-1,CSVLEATNEKLFF
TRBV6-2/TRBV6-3,CASSIDPLSHEQYF
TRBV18,CASSPSRGDGYTF
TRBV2,CASSDRRTVNTEAFF
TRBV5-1,CASSYWPTGENTGELFF
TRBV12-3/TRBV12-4,CASSSGLRLQFF
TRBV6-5,CASSYSGGWTGELFF
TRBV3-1,CASSQVGQNYEQYF
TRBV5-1,CASSLVGIQETQYF
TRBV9,CASSVPTAPSSGANVLTF
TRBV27,CASSFGTAYEQYF
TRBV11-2,CASSPLRGAGELFF
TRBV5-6,CASSFFPGVSYEQYF
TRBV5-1,CASSLAPFEETQYF
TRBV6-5,CASSYSSLPRTLYYEQYF
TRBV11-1,CASSFRTSGTGGAETQYF
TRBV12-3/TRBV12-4,CASSRRWETQYF